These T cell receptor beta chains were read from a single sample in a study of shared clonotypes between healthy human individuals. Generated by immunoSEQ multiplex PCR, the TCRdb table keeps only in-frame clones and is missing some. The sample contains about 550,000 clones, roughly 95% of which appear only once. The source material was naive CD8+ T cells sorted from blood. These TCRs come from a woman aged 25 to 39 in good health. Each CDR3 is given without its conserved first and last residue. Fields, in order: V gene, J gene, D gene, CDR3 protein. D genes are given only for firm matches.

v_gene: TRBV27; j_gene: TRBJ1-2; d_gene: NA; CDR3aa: ASGPRGYYGYT
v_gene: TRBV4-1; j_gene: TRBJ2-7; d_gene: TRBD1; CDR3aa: ASSRLTGVGEQY
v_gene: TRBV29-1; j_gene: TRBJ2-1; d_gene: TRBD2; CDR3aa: SAQGLALYNEQF
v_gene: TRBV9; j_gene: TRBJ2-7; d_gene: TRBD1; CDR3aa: ASSVSGTGAYEQY
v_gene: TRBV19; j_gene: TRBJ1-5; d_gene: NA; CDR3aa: ASSMDSVVHQPQH
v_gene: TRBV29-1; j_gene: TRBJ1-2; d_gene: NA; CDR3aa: SVELPRESYGYT
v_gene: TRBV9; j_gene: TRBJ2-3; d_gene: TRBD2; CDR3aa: ASSPGLVPDTQY
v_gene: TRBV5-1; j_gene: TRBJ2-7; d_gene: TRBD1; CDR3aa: ASSLGYRGLGEQY
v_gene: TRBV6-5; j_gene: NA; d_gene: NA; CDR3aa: ASSYSDGAEQY
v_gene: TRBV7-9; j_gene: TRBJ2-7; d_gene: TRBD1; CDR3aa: ASSFSPGRGQREQY
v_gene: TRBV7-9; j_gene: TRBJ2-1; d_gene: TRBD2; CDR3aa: ASSFGSGRPRNEQF
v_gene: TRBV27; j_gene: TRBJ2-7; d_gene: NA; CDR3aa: ASSPSTGSFSYEQY
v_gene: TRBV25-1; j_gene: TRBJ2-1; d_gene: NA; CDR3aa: ASSESETEDEQF
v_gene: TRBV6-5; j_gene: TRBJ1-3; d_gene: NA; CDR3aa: ASSEVSSGNTIY
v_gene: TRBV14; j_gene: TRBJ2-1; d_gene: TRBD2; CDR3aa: ASTPLAGGFNEQF
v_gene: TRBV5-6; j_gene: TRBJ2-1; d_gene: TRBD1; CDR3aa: ASSLGAGGYNEQF
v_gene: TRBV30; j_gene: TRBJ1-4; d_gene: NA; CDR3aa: AWSDANNNEKLF
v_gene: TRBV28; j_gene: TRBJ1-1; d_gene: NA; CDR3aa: ASSPTVMSTEAF
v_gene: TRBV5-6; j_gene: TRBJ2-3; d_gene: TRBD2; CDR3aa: ASSLQGGSTDTQY
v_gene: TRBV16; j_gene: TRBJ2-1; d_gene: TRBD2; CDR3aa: ASSYGLADNEQF
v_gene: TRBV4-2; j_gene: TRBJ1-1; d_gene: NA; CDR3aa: ASSQDGGGLEAF
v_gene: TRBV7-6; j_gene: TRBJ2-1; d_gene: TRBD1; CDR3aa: ASSAAGGTLRAEQF
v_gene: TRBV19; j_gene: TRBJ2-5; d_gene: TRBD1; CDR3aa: ASSIWTGGQETQY
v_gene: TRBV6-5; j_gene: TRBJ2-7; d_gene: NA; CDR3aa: ASSLTGPYEQY
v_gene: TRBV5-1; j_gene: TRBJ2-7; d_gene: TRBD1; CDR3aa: ASSLSTGAYEQY
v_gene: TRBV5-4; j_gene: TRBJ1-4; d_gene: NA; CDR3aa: ASSLEGDLRGEKLF
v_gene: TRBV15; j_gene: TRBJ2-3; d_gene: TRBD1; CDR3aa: ATSLGYRGFTDTQY
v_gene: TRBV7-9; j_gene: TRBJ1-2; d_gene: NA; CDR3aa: ASSPTQTGGYGYT
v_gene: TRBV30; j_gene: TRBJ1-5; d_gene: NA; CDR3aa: AWSAGFGGNQPQH
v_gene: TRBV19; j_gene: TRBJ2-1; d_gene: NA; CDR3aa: ASSPSSGNEQF
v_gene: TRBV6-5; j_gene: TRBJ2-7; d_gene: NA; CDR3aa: ASSYGRTYEQY
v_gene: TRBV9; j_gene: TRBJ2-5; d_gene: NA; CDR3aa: ASSVGRETQY
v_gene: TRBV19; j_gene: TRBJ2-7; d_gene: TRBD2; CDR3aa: ASTPRQGLAGSHEQY
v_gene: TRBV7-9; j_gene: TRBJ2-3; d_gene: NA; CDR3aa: ASSANPVTQY
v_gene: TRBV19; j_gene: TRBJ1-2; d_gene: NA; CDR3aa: ASSIDLMTEANYGYT
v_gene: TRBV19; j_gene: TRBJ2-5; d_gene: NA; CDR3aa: ASSIATQETQY
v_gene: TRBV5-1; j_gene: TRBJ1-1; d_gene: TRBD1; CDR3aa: ASSLAPDRGPTEAF
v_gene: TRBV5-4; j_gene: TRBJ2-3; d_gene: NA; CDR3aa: ASSLASPSDTQY
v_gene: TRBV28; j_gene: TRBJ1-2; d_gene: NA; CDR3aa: ASRDALKIGRGYT
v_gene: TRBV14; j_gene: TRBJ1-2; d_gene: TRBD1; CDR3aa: ASRKTGQTRYGYT
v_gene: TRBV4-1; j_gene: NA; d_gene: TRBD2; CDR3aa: ASSQEGGGLANYEQY
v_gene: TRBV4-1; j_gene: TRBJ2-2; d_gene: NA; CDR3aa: ASSQVVGANTGELF
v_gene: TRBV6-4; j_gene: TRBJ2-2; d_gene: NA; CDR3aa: ASSPSIYVGELF
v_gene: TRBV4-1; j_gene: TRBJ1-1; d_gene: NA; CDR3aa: ASSPSGGGGNTEAF
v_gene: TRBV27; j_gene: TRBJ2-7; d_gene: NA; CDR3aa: ASSPPAPPYEQY
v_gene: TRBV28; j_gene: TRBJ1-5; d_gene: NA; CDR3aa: ASSTTPGESHQPQH
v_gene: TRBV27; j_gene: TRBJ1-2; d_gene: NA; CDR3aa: ASAPGYDYGYT
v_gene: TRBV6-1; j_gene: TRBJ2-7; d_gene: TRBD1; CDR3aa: ASSGQVSYEQY
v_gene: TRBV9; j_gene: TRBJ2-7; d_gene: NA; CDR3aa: ASSVGKSDTTYEQY
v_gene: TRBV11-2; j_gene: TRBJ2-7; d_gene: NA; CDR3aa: ASSLDSSVYSYEQY
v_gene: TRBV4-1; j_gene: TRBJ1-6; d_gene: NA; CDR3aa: ASSQVLGYRENSPLH
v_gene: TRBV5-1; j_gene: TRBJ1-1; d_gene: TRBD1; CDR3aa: ASSLGRGSEAF
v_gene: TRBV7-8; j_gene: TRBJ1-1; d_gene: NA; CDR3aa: ASSRVPEAGRNEAF
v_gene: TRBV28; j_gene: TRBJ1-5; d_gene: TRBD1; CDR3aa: ASSSHRGFGPQH
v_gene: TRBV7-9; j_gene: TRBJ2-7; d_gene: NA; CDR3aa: ASSPTAYEQY
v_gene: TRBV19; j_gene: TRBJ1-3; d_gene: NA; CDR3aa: ASEGSGNTIY
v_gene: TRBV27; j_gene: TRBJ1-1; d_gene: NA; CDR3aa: ASSLGRYTEAF
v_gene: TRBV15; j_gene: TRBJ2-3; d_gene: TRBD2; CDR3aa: ATSSPGTSGTDTQY
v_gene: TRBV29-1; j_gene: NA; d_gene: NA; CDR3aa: SVVPSDLSYEQY
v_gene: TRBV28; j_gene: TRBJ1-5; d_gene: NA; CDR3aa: ASNTRSNQPQH